This TCR beta chain appears in the sequencing data of a study of beta chain features in type 1 diabetes. Study at large: Sorted cells examined across all samples numbered 107,917,701. Study-wide results and caveats: HLA effects on TCRB rearrangement stayed unresolved here. Shorter templates might be favored by PCR, equally in patients and controls. A moderate, significant TCRB CDR3 shortening appeared in type 1 diabetes across four CD4+ subsets.

Trimming shortened V by 4 bases and J by 6 bases, and 14 bases separated the two germline ends. This CDR3 region has 14 residues. From germline, CDR1 is MGHDK and CDR2 SYGVNS. Averaging approximately 110 mL, one heparinised blood draw came from each individual donor. What was sequenced were expressed TCRB transcripts, since all of the isolated RNA had been reverse transcribed. Sequencing used immunoSEQ multiplex PCR; TCRdb keeps in-frame clones, though not all of them. Here the sample spans 500,000 to 800,000 clones, around 11% being singletons. This clone turned up a few times. Its target is not known.

Sequencing was carried out using naive CD4+ T cells from blood. The rearrangement links TRBV25-1 to TRBJ2-3, with D uncertain. The source is a man aged 25-45 years with type 1 diabetes. CDR3 sequence: CASSVGSIVDTQYF. The CDR3 DNA reads as TGTGCCAGCAGTGTTGGGTCGATCGTGGATACGCAGTATTTT.